This TCR beta chain was identified in a study of CD8+CD57+ T cells in acquired aplastic anemia. V dropped 3 bases and J dropped 5 bases, with 11 bases sitting between them. The CDR3 runs 14 residues. From germline, CDR1 is SEHNR and CDR2 FQNEAQ (reference sequence). Template material for TCR beta VDJ and CDR3 profiling consisted of genomic DNA. TCRdb reprocessed the reads with MiXCR, giving one entry per CDR3 protein. The sample consists of around 170,000 distinct CDR3 sequences, about 60% of them appearing once. The sequence derives from a human donor in good health. The sample was sorted CD4+, CD8+, or CD8+CD57+ T cells (not recorded which) from PBMCs. The genes are TRBV7-9 and TRBJ2-1, with D possibly being TRBD1 (6 bases). CDR3 DNA sequence: TGTGCCAGCAGCTTCACCTACAGGGACAATGAGCAGTTCTTC. Encoded protein: CASSFTYRDNEQFF. The whole variable domain, remainder taken from reference TRBV7-9 and TRBJ2-1, is DTGVSQNPRHKITKRGQNVTFRCDPISEHNRLYWYRQTLGQGPEFLTYFQNEAQLEKSRLLSDRFSAERPKGSFSTLEIQRTEQGDSAMYLCASSFTYRDNEQFFGPGTRLTVL.